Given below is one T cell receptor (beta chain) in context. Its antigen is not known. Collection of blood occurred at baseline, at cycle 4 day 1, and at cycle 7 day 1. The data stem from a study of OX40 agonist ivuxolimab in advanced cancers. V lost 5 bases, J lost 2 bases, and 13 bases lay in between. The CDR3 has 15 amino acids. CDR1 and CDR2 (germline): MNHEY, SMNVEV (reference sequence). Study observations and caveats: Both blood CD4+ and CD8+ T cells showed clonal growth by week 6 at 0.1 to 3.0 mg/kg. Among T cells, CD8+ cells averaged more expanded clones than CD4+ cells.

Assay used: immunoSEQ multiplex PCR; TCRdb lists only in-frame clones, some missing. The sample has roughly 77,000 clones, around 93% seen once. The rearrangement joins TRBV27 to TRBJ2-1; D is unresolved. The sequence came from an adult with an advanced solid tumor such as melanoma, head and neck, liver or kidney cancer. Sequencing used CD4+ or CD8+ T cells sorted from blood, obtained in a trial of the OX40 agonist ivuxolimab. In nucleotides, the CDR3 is TGTGCCAGCAGTCATACTACCACCCCCTACAATGAGCAGTTCTTC. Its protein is CASSHTTTPYNEQFF.